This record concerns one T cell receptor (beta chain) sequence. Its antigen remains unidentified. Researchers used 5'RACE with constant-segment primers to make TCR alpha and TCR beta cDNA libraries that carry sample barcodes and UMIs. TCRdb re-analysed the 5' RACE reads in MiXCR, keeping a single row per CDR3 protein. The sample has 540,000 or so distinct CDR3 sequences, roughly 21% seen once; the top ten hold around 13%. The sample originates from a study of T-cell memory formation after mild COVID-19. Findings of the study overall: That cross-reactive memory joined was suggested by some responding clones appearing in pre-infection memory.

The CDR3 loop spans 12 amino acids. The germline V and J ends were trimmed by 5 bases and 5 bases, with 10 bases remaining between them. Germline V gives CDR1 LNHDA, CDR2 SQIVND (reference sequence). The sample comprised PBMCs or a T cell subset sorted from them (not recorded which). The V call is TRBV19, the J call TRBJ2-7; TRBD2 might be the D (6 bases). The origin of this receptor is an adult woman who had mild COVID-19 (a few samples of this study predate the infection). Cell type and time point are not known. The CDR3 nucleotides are TGTGCCAGTAGTTTGGGAGGCCACGAGCAGTACTTC. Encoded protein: CASSLGGHEQYF.